This T cell receptor (beta chain) comes out of a study of shared clonotypes between healthy human individuals. The study's findings and limits: Generation probability values for non-shared clonotypes were lower than those for clonotypes shared by all four donors.

As for this clone: The target antigen is unknown.

Using immunoSEQ multiplex PCR, the repertoire was profiled, and TCRdb retains in-frame clones only, with some absent. The profile covers roughly 2.6 million clones, with 85% to 95% appearing a single time and around 0.14% taken by the ten largest. Sequencing was performed on naive CD4+ T cells sorted from blood. The sample's subset: CD45RA+ positively selected. The receptor's source is a man younger than 35 in good health.

The DNA for the CDR3 is TGCGCCAGCAGCACCGGGGGACTAGCGGAGACCCAGTACTTC. Residues: CASSTGGLAETQYF. The rearrangement joins TRBV5-1 to TRBJ2-5; 10 bases line up with TRBD2. V shed 4 bases, J shed 5 bases, and the junction held 5 bases outside the gene matches. Looked up from germline, CDR1 is SGHRS and CDR2 is YFSETQ. CDR3 size: 14 residues.